This entry lists 5 T cell receptor beta chains sequenced from one sample in a study of siplizumab effects on memory and regulatory T cells. Assay used: immunoSEQ multiplex PCR; TCRdb lists only in-frame clones, some missing. This table has 70,000 to 95,000 clones, 85% to 90% appearing once. Sequences were obtained from CD4+ T cells sorted from blood. The receptors shown here come from a human donor in good health.

The rearrangement uses TRBV6-6 and TRBJ2-7; 7 bases map to TRBD2. Losses at the gene ends were 2 bases for V and 4 bases for J; bases not matched to a gene: 11. The V gene's germline CDR1 is MNHNY and CDR2 SVGAGI (reference sequence). CDR3 length: 16 amino acids. The CDR3 sequence: CASSYLRGSVEYEQYF. CDR3 nucleotides: TGTGCCAGCAGTTACCTTCGCGGGAGTGTCGAATACGAGCAGTACTTC.

The chain recombines TRBV27 with TRBJ2-7; TRBD1 or TRBD2 may be the D gene (5 bases each). Trimming removed 2 bases from V and 0 bases from J, with 11 bases in between. This CDR3 region has 15 residues. Germline CDR1 MNHEY, CDR2 SMNVEV (reference sequence). In nucleotides, the CDR3 is TGTGCCAGCAGTTTAGGTGGGGGTCTCTCCTACGAGCAGTACTTC. Translating gives CASSLGGGLSYEQYF.

The CDR3 loop reads CASRPVYSGNTIYF. As DNA, the CDR3 is TGTGCCAGCAGGCCGGTGTACTCTGGAAACACCATATATTTT. The chain uses TRBV7-6 and TRBJ1-3; D uncertain. The germline CDR1 and CDR2 sequences are SGHVS and FNYEAQ. Trimming took off 6 bases at V and 0 bases at J, with 9 bases between the two ends. This CDR3 comprises 14 residues.

This chain connects TRBV7-2 to TRBJ1-2, with a possible D match to TRBD1 (5 bases). The V end lost 1 base, the J end lost 8 bases, and 11 bases lay between the germline ends. The CDR3 is 13 residues long. Germline CDR1 and CDR2: SGHTA and FQGNSA. CDR3 region: CASSLGGLEGYTF. The CDR3 DNA reads as TGTGCCAGCAGCTTAGGGGGCCTGGAAGGCTACACCTTC.

This clone was observed a handful of times. The chain links TRBV5-1 to TRBJ2-3; 14 nucleotides line up with TRBD2. The CDR3 is 17 residues long. Germline lookup yields CDR1 SGHRS and CDR2 YFSETQ. Trimming cost V 4 bases and J 6 bases; bases outside gene matches: 10. CDR3 bases: TGCGCCAGCAGCACGGGACTAGCGGGAGCGGGCAGTGATACGCAGTATTTT. This encodes CASSTGLAGAGSDTQYF.